These 3 T cell receptor beta chains originate from one sample sequenced in a study of control samples from healthy donors and cancer patients (dated by TCRdb to the early 2020s). The library relied on the immunoSEQ multiplex PCR assay. Sourced from immuneACCESS, this table was stored by TCRdb with only in-frame sequences that have V and J called. A share of the clones is absent; for the studies checked, an unresolved V gene accounts for under half, and the remainder has no known explanation. The sample table records approximately 82,000 clones; over 75% of these occur just once. Around 20% of the sample is held by the ten biggest clonotypes. Specimen: blood. Receptors were obtained from a man between 45 and 60 years old in good health.

The rearrangement joins TRBV7-2 to TRBJ2-3; no reliable D call. V gave up 1 base and J gave up 3 bases, with 5 bases separating them. This CDR3 spans 13 amino acids. CDR1 SGHTA and CDR2 FQGNSA come from the germline V gene. This CDR3 is CASSLGHTDTQYF. CDR3 DNA: TGTGCCAGCAGCTTAGGACATACAGATACGCAGTATTTT.

The gene calls are TRBV7-2 and TRBJ2-3; D possibly corresponds to TRBD2 (6 bases). Germline values: CDR1 SGHTA, CDR2 FQGNSA. The CDR3 totals 16 residues. V gave up 2 bases and J gave up 0 bases, with 12 bases separating them. Here the CDR3 reads CASSLIYRGSTDTQYF. The CDR3 DNA reads as TGTGCCAGCAGCTTAATATATCGGGGGAGCACAGATACGCAGTATTTT.

The chain is built from TRBV14 and TRBJ1-2, with D perhaps matching TRBD1 (6 bases). With 0 bases removed from V and 8 bases from J, the gap between germline ends came to 13 bases. Germline V gene data show CDR1 as SGHDN and CDR2 as FVKESK. This CDR3 spans 14 amino acids. CDR3 sequence reads: CASSQEVGGGGYTF. DNA for the CDR3: TGTGCCAGCAGCCAAGAAGTAGGGGGGGGAGGCTACACCTTC.